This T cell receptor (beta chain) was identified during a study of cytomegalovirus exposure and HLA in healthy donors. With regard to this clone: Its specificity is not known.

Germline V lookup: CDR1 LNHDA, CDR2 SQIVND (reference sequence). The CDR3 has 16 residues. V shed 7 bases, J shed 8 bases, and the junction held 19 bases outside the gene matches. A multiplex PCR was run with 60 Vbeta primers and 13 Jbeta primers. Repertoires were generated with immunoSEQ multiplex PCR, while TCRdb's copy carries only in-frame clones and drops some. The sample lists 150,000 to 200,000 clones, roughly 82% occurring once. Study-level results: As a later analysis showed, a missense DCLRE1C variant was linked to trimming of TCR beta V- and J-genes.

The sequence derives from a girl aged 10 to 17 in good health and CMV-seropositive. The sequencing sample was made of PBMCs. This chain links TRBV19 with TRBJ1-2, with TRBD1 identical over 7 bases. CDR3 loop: CASTGDRENLMIGYTF. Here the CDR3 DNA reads TGTGCCAGTACCGGGGACAGAGAGAACCTTATGATCGGCTACACCTTC. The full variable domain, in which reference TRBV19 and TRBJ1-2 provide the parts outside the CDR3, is DGGITQSPKYLFRKEGQNVTLSCEQNLNHDAMYWYRQDPGQGLRLIYYSQIVNDFQKGDIAEGYSVSREKKESFPLTVTSAQKNPTAFYLCASTGDRENLMIGYTFGSGTRLTVV.